This T cell receptor beta chain was observed in a study of blood T cell repertoires in COVID-19. Overall study: PBMCs, B-cell-depleted T cells, or T cells provided the cDNA or gDNA that made up the material.

In the original analysis: Reference gene primer amplification yielded estimated nucleated cell counts. Sequencing was performed with immunoSEQ multiplex PCR; in TCRdb, only in-frame clones are kept and a portion is missing. The V and J calls and the clone size are those of that table, but D and trimming were determined from the DNA. The profile shows about 89,000 clones, approximately 79% of them singletons. V shed 6 bases, J shed 5 bases, and the junction held 5 bases outside the gene matches. CDR3 length: 14 residues. Germline loops: CDR1 MDHEN, CDR2 SYDVKM. The clonotype comes from a woman older than 75 with acute or convalescent COVID-19. V and J are TRBV28 and TRBJ1-5; 9 nucleotides match TRBD1. Input material: peripheral blood. The CDR3, as DNA: TGTGCCAGCAGCAGCGGGACAGGGTATCAGCCCCAGCATTTT. Protein: CASSSGTGYQPQHF.